This TCR beta chain comes out of a study of spatial heterogeneity in lung cancer. The ends were cut back, 0 bases at V and 3 bases at J, with 11 bases in the middle. The CDR3 sequence is 15 residues long. A single record per CDR3 protein comes from TCRdb applying MiXCR to the 5' RACE reads. The top ten hold 4.6% of the sample, which has roughly 79,000 distinct CDR3 sequences, 10% to 15% seen once. Regarding this clonotype: The antigen remains undetermined.

Findings and limits, study-wide: Blood showed ubiquitous tumor TCRs more often at resection than at routine follow-up.

Time point reported: sample taken at primary tumor resection. Unsorted samples of tumor, nontumor lung or frozen PBMC had their whole RNA sequenced. Samples came from roughly 70 TRACERx patients with untreated early-stage lung cancer. V is TRBV12-3 or TRBV12-4 and J is TRBJ1-2; D not resolved. The clonotype was recovered from a male donor with early-stage non-small cell lung cancer. The sequencing here drew on PBMCs, taken at surgery. The CDR3 loop reads CASSLAEQTHYGYTF. The CDR3 coding sequence is TGTGCCAGCAGTTTAGCGGAACAGACCCACTATGGCTACACCTTC.